These 10 T cell receptor beta chains came from one sample sequenced in a study of low-dose radiotherapy and immunotherapy resistance in tumors. Noted time point: after trial treatment. Regarding treatment: LDRT plus nivolumab, ipilimumab, low-dose cyclophosphamide and aspirin (RACIN trial). TRAV- and TRBV-specific primers were used for first-strand cDNA, which covered alpha and beta chains. With a constant-region primer and a V-primer adapter, TCRs were subjected to around 20 PCR cycles of amplification. TCRdb re-called the reads through MiXCR, storing one row per CDR3 protein. The sample consists of tens of thousands of distinct CDR3 sequences, 20% to 25% of them appearing once. Sample: PBMCs, taken after low-dose radiotherapy plus immunotherapy. These receptors were taken from a female donor with ovarian cancer.

This clonotype was recorded many times. V usage is TRBV7-2 and J usage is TRBJ1-5, with D perhaps TRBD1 (5 bases). The CDR3 runs 13 residues. V was cut by 3 bases and J by 7 bases, with 10 bases left in between. Per germline, CDR1 SGHTA and CDR2 FQGNSA. CDR3 in DNA: TGTGCCAGCAGCTTTAACAGGAAACAGCCCCAGCATTTT. It codes for CASSFNRKQPQHF.

This clonotype was seen once. A far more abundant clone sits one base away, making this likely a read error. CDR3 DNA sequence: TGCGCCAGCAGCCAAGTAAGCGTCACGAGAGTTGCGTATTCACCCCTCCACTTT. This gives the protein CASSQVSVTRVAYSPLHF. The chain is built from TRBV4-1 and TRBJ1-6; no reliable D call. The CDR3 sequence is 18 residues long. The germline V and J ends were trimmed by 1 base and 8 bases, with 21 bases remaining between them. Germline V gene sequence: CDR1 MGHRA, CDR2 YSYEKL.

With regard to this clonotype: The likely explanation is a read error, given a far larger clone one base away. The chain joins TRBV13 to TRBJ2-1; D is undetermined. CDR1 PRHDT and CDR2 FYEKMQ come from the germline V gene (reference sequence). V dropped 5 bases and J dropped 5 bases, with 16 bases sitting between them. This CDR3 is built from 15 residues. The CDR3 region is CASSSQQEFHNEQFF. Written as DNA, the CDR3 is TGTGCCAGCAGCAGCCAGCAGGAATTCCACAATGAGCAGTTCTTC.

V usage is TRBV30 and J usage is TRBJ2-4; 8 nucleotides align to TRBD1. From germline, CDR1 is GTSNPN and CDR2 SVGIG (reference sequence). This CDR3 contains 14 residues. Trimming cost V 2 bases and J 7 bases; bases outside gene matches: 7. Written as DNA, the CDR3 is TGTGCCTGGAGTTGGACAGGGCTCGAGAACATTCAGTACTTC. The encoded protein is CAWSWTGLENIQYF.

This clonotype was seen repeatedly, ten times or more. The DNA for the CDR3 is TGTGCCAGCAGCTTGCGCGGGGGGGACCCCTACTGGAATGAGCAGTTCTTC. It yields the protein CASSLRGGDPYWNEQFF. This chain connects TRBV11-2 to TRBJ2-1, with 9 bases aligning to TRBD2. This CDR3 comprises 17 residues. Germline V gene data show CDR1 as SGHAT and CDR2 as FQNNGV. V trimming: 3 bases; J trimming: 7 bases; junction bases outside the gene matches: 13.

This clonotype was picked up many times. The V and J genes are TRBV20-1 and TRBJ2-2, with a possible D match to TRBD1 (5 bases). Between the trimmed V and J ends, which lost 3 bases and 3 bases, there was a span of 14 bases. CDR1 is DFQATT and CDR2 is SNEGSKA in the germline V gene (reference sequence). This CDR3 region has 15 residues. CDR3 DNA sequence: TGCAGTGCTAGGTCCTTTACAGGCTACACCGGGGAGCTGTTTTTT. Translated: CSARSFTGYTGELFF.

This clonotype was seen ten or more times. The chain is built from TRBV28 and TRBJ2-5; TRBD1 agrees at 8 bases. The CDR3 is 13 residues long. In germline, CDR1 is MDHEN, CDR2 SYDVKM. V trimming: 6 bases; J trimming: 5 bases; junction bases outside the gene matches: 5. CDR3 sequence reads: CASRRTGGETQYF. CDR3 nucleotide sequence: TGTGCCAGCAGACGTACAGGGGGGGAGACCCAGTACTTC.

This clonotype was counted ten times or more. The V gene is TRBV29-1, the J gene TRBJ2-2, with a tentative D call TRBD1 (5 bases). Germline CDR1 reads SQVTM; CDR2 reads ANQGSEA. CDR3 length: 13 residues. Trimming removed 4 bases from V and 4 bases from J, with 10 bases in between. The CDR3: CSVVSGFTGELFF. CDR3 DNA: TGCAGCGTTGTTTCAGGGTTCACCGGGGAGCTGTTTTTT.

This clonotype was found many times. This chain uses TRBV14 with TRBJ2-7; D tentatively fits TRBD1 or TRBD2 (5 bases each). The CDR3 runs to 11 residues. Germline V gives CDR1 SGHDN, CDR2 FVKESK. The V and J ends lost 4 bases and 13 bases respectively, with 14 bases between them. CDR3 DNA: TGTGCCAGCAGCCGAGGGACGGGTTATTACTTC. Its protein is CASSRGTGYYF. The full variable domain, in which reference TRBV14 and TRBJ2-7 provide the parts outside the CDR3, is EAGVTQFPSHSVIEKGQTVTLRCDPISGHDNLYWYRRVMGKEIKFLLHFVKESKQDESGMPNNRFLAERTGGTYSTLKVQPAELEDSGVYFCASSRGTGYYFGPGTRLTVT.

This clonotype was detected ten times or more. This chain connects TRBV7-2 to TRBJ2-2, with 7 bases aligning to TRBD1. CDR3 length: 16 residues. With V trimmed by 2 bases and J by 2 bases, 5 bases remained unmatched. Germline V gene sequence: CDR1 SGHTA, CDR2 FQGNSA. CDR3 sequence: CASSLRGGRNTGELFF. The CDR3 nucleotides are TGTGCCAGCAGCTTAAGAGGGGGCCGTAACACCGGGGAGCTGTTTTTT.